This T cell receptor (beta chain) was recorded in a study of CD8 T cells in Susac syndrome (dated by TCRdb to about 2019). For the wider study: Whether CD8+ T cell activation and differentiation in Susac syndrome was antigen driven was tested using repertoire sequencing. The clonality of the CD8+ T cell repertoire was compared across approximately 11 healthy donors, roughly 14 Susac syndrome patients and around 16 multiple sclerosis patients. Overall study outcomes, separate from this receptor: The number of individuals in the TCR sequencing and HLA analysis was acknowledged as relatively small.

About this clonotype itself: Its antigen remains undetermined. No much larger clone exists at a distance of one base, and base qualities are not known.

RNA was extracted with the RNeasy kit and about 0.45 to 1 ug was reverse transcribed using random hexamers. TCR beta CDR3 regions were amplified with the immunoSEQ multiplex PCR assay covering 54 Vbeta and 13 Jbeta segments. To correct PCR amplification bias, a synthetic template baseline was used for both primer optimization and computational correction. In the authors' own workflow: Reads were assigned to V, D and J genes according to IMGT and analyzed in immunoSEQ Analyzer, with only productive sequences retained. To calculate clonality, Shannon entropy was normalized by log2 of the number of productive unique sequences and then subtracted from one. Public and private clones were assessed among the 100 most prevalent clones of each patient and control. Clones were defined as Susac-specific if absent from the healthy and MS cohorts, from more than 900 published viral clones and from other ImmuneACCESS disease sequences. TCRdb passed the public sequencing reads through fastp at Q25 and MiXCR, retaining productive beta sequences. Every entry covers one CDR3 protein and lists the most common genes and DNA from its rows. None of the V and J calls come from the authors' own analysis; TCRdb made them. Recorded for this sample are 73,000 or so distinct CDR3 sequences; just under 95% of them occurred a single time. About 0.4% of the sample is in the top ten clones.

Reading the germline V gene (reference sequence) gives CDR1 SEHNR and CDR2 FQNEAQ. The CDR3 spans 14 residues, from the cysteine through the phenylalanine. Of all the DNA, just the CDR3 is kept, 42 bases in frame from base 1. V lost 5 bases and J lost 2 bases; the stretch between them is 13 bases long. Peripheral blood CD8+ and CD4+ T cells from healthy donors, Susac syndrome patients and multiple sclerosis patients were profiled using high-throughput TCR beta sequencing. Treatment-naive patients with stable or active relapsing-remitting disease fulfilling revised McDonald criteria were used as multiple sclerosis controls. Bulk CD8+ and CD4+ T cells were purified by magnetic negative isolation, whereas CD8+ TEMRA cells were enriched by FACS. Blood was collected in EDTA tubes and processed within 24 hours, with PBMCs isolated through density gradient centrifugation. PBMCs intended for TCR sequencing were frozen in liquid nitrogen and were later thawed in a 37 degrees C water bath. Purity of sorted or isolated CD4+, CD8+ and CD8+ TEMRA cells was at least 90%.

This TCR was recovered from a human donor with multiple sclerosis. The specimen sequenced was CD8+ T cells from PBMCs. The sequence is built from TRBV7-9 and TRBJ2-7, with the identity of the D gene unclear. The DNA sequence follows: TGTGCCAGCAGCCCCATACGCTTTCCCTACGAGCAGTACTTC. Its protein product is CASSPIRFPYEQYF. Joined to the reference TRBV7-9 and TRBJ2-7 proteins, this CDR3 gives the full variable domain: DTGVSQNPRHKITKRGQNVTFRCDPISEHNRLYWYRQTLGQGPEFLTYFQNEAQLEKSRLLSDRFSAERPKGSFSTLEIQRTEQGDSAMYLCASSPIRFPYEQYFGPGTRLTVT.